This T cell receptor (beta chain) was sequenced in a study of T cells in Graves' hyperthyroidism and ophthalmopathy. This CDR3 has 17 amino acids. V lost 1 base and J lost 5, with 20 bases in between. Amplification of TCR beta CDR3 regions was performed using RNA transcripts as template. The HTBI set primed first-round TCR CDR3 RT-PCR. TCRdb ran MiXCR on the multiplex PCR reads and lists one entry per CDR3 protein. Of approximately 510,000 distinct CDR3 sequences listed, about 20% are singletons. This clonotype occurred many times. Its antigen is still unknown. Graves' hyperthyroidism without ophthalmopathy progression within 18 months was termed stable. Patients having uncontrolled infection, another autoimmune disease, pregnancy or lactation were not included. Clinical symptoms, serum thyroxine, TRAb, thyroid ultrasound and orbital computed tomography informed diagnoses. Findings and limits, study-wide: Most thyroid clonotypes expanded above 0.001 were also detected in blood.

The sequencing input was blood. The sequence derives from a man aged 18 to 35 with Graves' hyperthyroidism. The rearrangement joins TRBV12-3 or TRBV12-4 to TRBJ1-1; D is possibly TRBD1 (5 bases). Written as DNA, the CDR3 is TGTGCCAGCAGTTTAGTTTGGGACTTCTCCGGTAGGACTGAAGCTTTCTTT. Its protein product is CASSLVWDFSGRTEAFF.